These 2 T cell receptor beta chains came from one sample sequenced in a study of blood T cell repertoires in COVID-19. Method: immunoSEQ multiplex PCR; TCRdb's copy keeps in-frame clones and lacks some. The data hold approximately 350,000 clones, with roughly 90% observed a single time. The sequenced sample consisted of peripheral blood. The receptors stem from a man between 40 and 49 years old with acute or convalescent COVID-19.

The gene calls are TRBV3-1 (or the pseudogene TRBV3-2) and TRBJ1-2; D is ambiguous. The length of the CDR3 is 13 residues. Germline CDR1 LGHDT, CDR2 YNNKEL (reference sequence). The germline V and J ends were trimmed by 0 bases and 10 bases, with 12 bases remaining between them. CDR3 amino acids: CASSQDRQDDYTF. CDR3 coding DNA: TGTGCCAGCAGCCAAGACCGTCAGGATGACTACACCTTC.

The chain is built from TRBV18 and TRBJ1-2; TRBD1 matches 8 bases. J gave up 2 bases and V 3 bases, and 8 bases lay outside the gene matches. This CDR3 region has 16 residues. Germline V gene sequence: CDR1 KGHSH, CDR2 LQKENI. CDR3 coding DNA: TGTGCCAGCTCACCCTCAGCACAGGGGGTGAACTATGGCTACACCTTC. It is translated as CASSPSAQGVNYGYTF.